The present entry profiles one TCR beta chain with its context. What it binds is unknown. This sample also contains other DNA sequences that code for the same CDR3. The data were taken from a study of shared clonotypes between healthy human individuals. Trimming left V 0 bases short and J 0 bases short, with 7 bases between. The CDR3 totals 14 residues. Germline CDR1 is SGHRS and CDR2 is YFSETQ. General study points: Memory subsets had estimated richness that was generally smaller than that of naive subsets. Generation probabilities were higher for clonotypes shared across all four sorted-subset donors than for unshared ones.

CD45RO-negative cells were positively selected for CCR7, leaving out terminally differentiated effector memory CD45RA+ cells. Adults of Caucasian background living in Nashville, Tennessee made up all donors. How the authors handled the data: Filtering differed because ImmunoSEQ produced junction-only sequences that carried no quality scores. Libraries were prepared by immunoSEQ multiplex PCR; TCRdb keeps only in-frame clonotypes and omits some of them. V and J calls and clone size are copied from that table; D and trimming were computed from the DNA. Of about 1,800,000 clones in the sample, roughly 94% were seen once.

The sample consisted of naive CD8+ T cells sorted from blood. This receptor was obtained from a young man in good health. The chain has TRBV5-1 and TRBJ2-7; D is ambiguous. The CDR3 loop reads CASSLDRSSYEQYF. In nucleotides, the CDR3 is TGCGCCAGCAGCTTGGACAGAAGCTCCTACGAGCAGTACTTC. Filled out from reference TRBV5-1 and TRBJ2-7, the complete variable domain reads KAGVTQTPRYLIKTRGQQVTLSCSPISGHRSVSWYQQTPGQGLQFLFEYFSETQRNKGNFPGRFSGRQFSNSRSEMNVSTLELGDSALYLCASSLDRSSYEQYFGPGTRLTVT.